These 25 T cell receptor beta chains share one sample of origin, sequenced in a study of control samples from healthy donors and cancer patients. Measured with immunoSEQ multiplex PCR; TCRdb has only the in-frame clones, and not every one. Of 20,000 to 30,000 clones in the sample, 65% to 90% are singletons; the top ten hold about 6.7%. Sequencing was carried out using PBMCs. Receptor source: an older woman with head and neck cancer.

The V and J genes are TRBV14 and TRBJ1-2; 9 positions match TRBD1. This CDR3 region has 16 residues. Germline-derived CDR1 and CDR2 are SGHDN and FVKESK. The V segment lost 4 bases and the J segment 0 bases; nucleotides outside the gene matches: 6. The CDR3 bases are TGTGCCAGCAGCCGCGGACAGGGGCCGTCTAACTATGGCTACACCTTC. Amino acids: CASSRGQGPSNYGYTF.

J is TRBJ1-6 and V is TRBV5-5; D gene ambiguous. The CDR3 is made up of 16 amino acids. Germline-derived CDR1 and CDR2 are SGHKS and YYEKEE (reference sequence). V gave up 0 bases and J gave up 3 bases, with 10 bases separating them. The CDR3 sequence is CASSLDPQFYNSPLHF. CDR3 bases: TGTGCCAGCAGCTTGGATCCTCAGTTCTATAATTCACCCCTCCACTTT.

This clone was observed once. The rearrangement joins TRBV5-5 to TRBJ2-5; either TRBD1 or TRBD2 may fit D (5 bases each). Trimming removed 0 bases from V and 4 bases from J, with 10 bases in between. Germline V gene sequence: CDR1 SGHKS, CDR2 YYEKEE (reference sequence). CDR3 size: 14 residues. As DNA, the CDR3 is TGTGCCAGCAGCTTGGACTGGGGACGAGAGACCCAGTACTTC. Protein product: CASSLDWGRETQYF.

The chain's CDR3 is CASSSTEGLAGAYSYNEQFF. CDR3 bases: TGTGCCAGCAGCTCTACCGAGGGACTAGCGGGGGCGTACTCCTACAATGAGCAGTTCTTC. J is TRBJ2-1 and V is TRBV5-8; 14 bases agree with TRBD2. The CDR3 runs to 20 residues. J lost 0 bases, V lost 3 bases, and 11 bases had no gene match. Germline CDR1 is SGHTS and CDR2 is YDEGEE.

V and J are TRBV11-1 and TRBJ2-2; 7 nucleotides align to TRBD1. The germline V gene encodes CDR1 SGHAT and CDR2 FQDESV (reference sequence). V lost 5 bases and J lost 5; bases outside the gene matches: 5. This CDR3 has 14 residues. CDR3 in DNA: TGTGCCAGCAGCAACAGGGGTTTAACCGGGGAGCTGTTTTTT. This codes for CASSNRGLTGELFF.

V is TRBV10-3 and J is TRBJ2-1; 10 bases line up with TRBD2. CDR1 is ENHRY and CDR2 is SYGVKD in the germline V gene. After removal of 4 bases from V and 8 bases from J, the junction contained 11 bases not matched to a gene. This CDR3 comprises 16 residues. CDR3 nucleotides: TGTGCCATCAGTGGTATGCTAGCGGGAGAAAAGGATGAGCAGTTCTTC. Translating it yields CAISGMLAGEKDEQFF.

The chain has TRBV13 and TRBJ2-1, with 8 bases matching TRBD2. The ends lost 1 base at V and 2 bases at J; junction bases unmatched: 4. The CDR3 length is 16 residues. Germline CDR1 and CDR2: PRHDT and FYEKMQ (reference sequence). CDR3 bases: TGTGCCAGCAGCTTAGTAGCTAGCGGGCCCTACAATGAGCAGTTCTTC. The encoded protein is CASSLVASGPYNEQFF.

The chain uses TRBV7-3 and TRBJ2-2; 8 bases agree with TRBD1. The V gene's germline CDR1 is SGHTA and CDR2 FQGTGA. The CDR3 extends over 16 amino acids. With V trimmed by 2 bases and J by 5 bases, 7 bases remained unmatched. CDR3 DNA sequence: TGTGCCAGCAGCTTACTTGGACAGGGCGGAACCGGGGAGCTGTTTTTT. Translated: CASSLLGQGGTGELFF.

As DNA, the CDR3 is TGTGCCAGCAGTCAACTGGTCTCGGGGGGAATCTCCTACGAGCAGTACTTC. Its protein product is CASSQLVSGGISYEQYF. The chain joins TRBV6-2 or TRBV6-3 to TRBJ2-7, with 7 nucleotides matching TRBD2. There are 17 residues in the CDR3. Germline V CDR1 and CDR2: MNHEY, SVGEGT. V trimming: 5 bases; J trimming: 0 bases; junction bases outside the gene matches: 13.

The genes are TRBV5-4 and TRBJ2-5; D is unclear. This CDR3 has 14 amino acids. The V end was cut by 0 bases, the J end by 5 bases, with 11 bases between. Germline-derived CDR1 and CDR2 are SGHNT and YYREEE (reference sequence). The CDR3 here is CASSLGLTGETQYF. The CDR3 nucleotides read TGTGCCAGCAGCTTGGGGCTTACCGGGGAGACCCAGTACTTC.

V usage is TRBV11-3 and J usage is TRBJ2-1, with a weak D call TRBD1 (6 bases). The CDR3 runs to 16 residues. V lost 3 bases, J lost 8 bases, and 20 bases lay in between. Germline V gives CDR1 SGHNT, CDR2 YENEEA. The CDR3 sequence: CASSLGASPGVDEQFF. CDR3 DNA: TGTGCCAGCAGCTTGGGGGCATCACCAGGAGTCGATGAGCAGTTCTTC.

The J gene is TRBJ1-5, the V gene TRBV6-1, with D possibly TRBD1 on 5 matching bases. Trimming stripped 10 bases from V and 0 bases from J, with 16 bases between. Per germline, CDR1 MNHNS and CDR2 SASEGT. This CDR3 comprises 15 residues. The CDR3 bases are TGTGCCACTCTCCTCGCCGGGGGTAGCAATCAGCCCCAGCATTTT. Protein product: CATLLAGGSNQPQHF.

CDR3 nucleotide sequence: TGTGCCAGCAGCCCGGAGGGACCCTACGAGCAGTACTTC. Translation: CASSPEGPYEQYF. The J gene is TRBJ2-7, the V gene TRBV6-5; weak D call: TRBD2 (6 bases). Germline CDR1 is MNHEY and CDR2 is SVGAGI. The CDR3 length is 13 residues. Deletions cut 6 bases from V and 2 bases from J, with 11 bases between.

The V and J genes are TRBV3-1 (or the pseudogene TRBV3-2) and TRBJ2-7; D gene ambiguous. The V gene's germline CDR1 is LGHDT and CDR2 YNNKEL (reference sequence). This CDR3 is built from 16 residues. V was pared by 0 bases and J by 1 base, with 13 bases between. Written as DNA, the CDR3 is TGTGCCAGCAGCCAAGATGGTGCATCGATTTCCTACGAGCAGTACTTC. Protein sequence: CASSQDGASISYEQYF.

This clone was seen once. The V call is TRBV9, the J call TRBJ2-3, with 8 bases aligning to TRBD2. The CDR3 consists of 16 residues. J was trimmed by 0 bases and V by 0 bases; bases with no gene match: 3. Germline V gene sequence: CDR1 SGDLS, CDR2 YYNGEE. The CDR3 DNA sequence: TGTGCCAGCAGCGTAGATGGGACTAGAAGCACAGATACGCAGTATTTT. Amino acid sequence: CASSVDGTRSTDTQYF.

This clone was detected only a few times. This chain links TRBV3-1 (or the pseudogene TRBV3-2) with TRBJ1-2, with 9 bases identical to TRBD1. The trim removed 0 bases at V and 4 bases at J, leaving 3 bases unmatched. This CDR3 is built from 15 residues. Germline lookup yields CDR1 LGHDT and CDR2 YNNKEL (reference sequence). The CDR3 loop reads CASSQDEDRGYGYTF. The CDR3 DNA follows: TGTGCCAGCAGCCAAGATGAGGACAGGGGCTATGGCTACACCTTC.

The chain combines TRBV6-1 with TRBJ1-5; D unresolved. Germline V lookup: CDR1 MNHNS, CDR2 SASEGT. The CDR3 is 13 amino acids. Trimming left V 1 base short and J 5 bases short, with 6 bases between. CDR3 sequence (DNA): TGTGCCAGCAGTGAAGGCGGCTATCAGCCCCAGCATTTT. Encoded protein: CASSEGGYQPQHF.

The chain recombines TRBV19 with TRBJ2-1, with 11 bases lining up with TRBD1. CDR1 is LNHDA and CDR2 is SQIVND in the germline V gene (reference sequence). After removal of 7 bases from V and 3 bases from J, the junction contained 8 bases not matched to a gene. The CDR3 length is 16 residues. The CDR3 loop is CASKPSGTGGYNEQFF. The CDR3 DNA sequence: TGTGCCAGTAAGCCCTCGGGGACAGGGGGCTACAATGAGCAGTTCTTC.

The V gene is TRBV11-3, the J gene TRBJ1-1; no definite D call. The CDR3 length is 13 residues. V dropped 2 bases and J dropped 7 bases, with 11 bases sitting between them. Germline V gives CDR1 SGHNT, CDR2 YENEEA. CDR3 amino acids: CASSLNRGGEAFF. The CDR3 nucleotides read TGTGCCAGCAGCTTAAACCGGGGAGGTGAAGCTTTCTTT.

The chain combines TRBV24-1 with TRBJ2-2, with TRBD1 identical over 7 bases. This CDR3 spans 16 amino acids. Germline V lookup: CDR1 KGHDR, CDR2 SFDVKD. V lost 4 bases to trimming and J lost 0 bases; unmatched junction nucleotides: 4. CDR3 residues: CATSDQGTANTGELFF. In nucleotides, the CDR3 is TGTGCCACCAGTGACCAAGGGACAGCGAACACCGGGGAGCTGTTTTTT.

This chain connects TRBV3-1 (or the pseudogene TRBV3-2) to TRBJ2-1, with 9 positions matching TRBD2. Trimming at V came to 2 bases and at J to 7 bases, leaving 9 bases not matched to a gene. The CDR3 is 16 residues long. In germline, CDR1 is LGHDT, CDR2 YNNKEL (reference sequence). CDR3 in DNA: TGTGCCAGCAGCCAATTAGGCGGGGGGGCAGGAAATGAGCAGTTCTTC. This encodes CASSQLGGGAGNEQFF.

This clone has just a few counts. The CDR3 sequence: CASSTEGTGNTIYF. CDR3 nucleotide sequence: TGTGCCAGCAGTACGGAGGGAACTGGAAACACCATATATTTT. The J gene is TRBJ1-3, the V gene TRBV6-5; D gene unclear. CDR1 MNHEY and CDR2 SVGAGI come from the germline V gene. The CDR3 is 14 amino acids. The V and J ends lost 5 bases and 2 bases respectively, with 10 bases between them.

The chain uses TRBV6-4 and TRBJ2-1; 11 bases are a match to TRBD2. The CDR3 consists of 16 residues. The V gene end was trimmed by 2 bases and the J gene end by 8 bases; junction bases not matched to a gene: 8. CDR1 and CDR2 from the germline V gene are MRHNA and SNTAGT. In DNA form, the CDR3 reads TGTGCCAGCAGTGACGCGGTAGCGGGGGGGCCGGATGAGCAGTTCTTC. Translated, it gives CASSDAVAGGPDEQFF.

V is TRBV6-6 and J is TRBJ1-1, with 8 nucleotides matching TRBD1. The CDR3 has 14 amino acids. V gave up 6 bases and J gave up 1 base; unmatched junction bases: 4. Germline V CDR1 and CDR2: MNHNY, SVGAGI (reference sequence). CDR3 bases: TGTGCCAGCAGCCCAACAGGGGGGAACACTGAAGCTTTCTTT. Protein: CASSPTGGNTEAFF.

The chain recombines TRBV5-1 with TRBJ1-1; D is uncertain. Trimming removed 1 base at V and 1 base at J, with 11 bases between. Germline-derived CDR1 and CDR2 are SGHRS and YFSETQ. The CDR3 consists of 15 residues. The CDR3 bases are TGCGCCAGCAGCTTGTCCGGGTCCTCGAACACTGAAGCTTTCTTT. This gives the protein CASSLSGSSNTEAFF.